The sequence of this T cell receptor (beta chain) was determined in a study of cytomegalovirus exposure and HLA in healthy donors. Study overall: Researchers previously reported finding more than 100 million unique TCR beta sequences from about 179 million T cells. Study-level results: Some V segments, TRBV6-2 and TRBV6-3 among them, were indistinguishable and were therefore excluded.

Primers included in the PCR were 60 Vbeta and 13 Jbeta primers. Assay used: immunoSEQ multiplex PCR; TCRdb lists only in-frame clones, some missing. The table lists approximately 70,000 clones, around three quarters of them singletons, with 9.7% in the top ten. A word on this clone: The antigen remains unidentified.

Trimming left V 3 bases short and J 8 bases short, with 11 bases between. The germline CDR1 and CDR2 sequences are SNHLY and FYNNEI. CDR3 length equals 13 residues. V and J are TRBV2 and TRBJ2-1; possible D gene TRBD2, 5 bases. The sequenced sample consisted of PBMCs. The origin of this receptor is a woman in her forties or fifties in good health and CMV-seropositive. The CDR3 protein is CASSDTGYYEQFF. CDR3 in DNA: TGTGCCAGCAGTGATACGGGGTATTATGAGCAGTTCTTC.